One sample yielded the 23 T cell receptor beta chains listed below, sequenced in a study of follicular helper T cells after annual influenza vaccination. Clones were read by immunoSEQ multiplex PCR, and TCRdb kept only the in-frame ones, dropping some. The sample lists about 9,900 clones; roughly 84% were seen once. Documented time point: 2013-2014 season, 7 days after vaccination. The source material was CXCR5- memory CD4+ T cells sorted from blood, sampled 7 days after influenza vaccination. The receptors come from an adult who received the influenza vaccine.

The chain links TRBV19 to TRBJ2-5; the match to TRBD2 covers 10 bases. Germline V gene lookup returns CDR1 LNHDA and CDR2 SQIVND (reference sequence). This CDR3 comprises 16 residues. V shed 3 bases, J shed 2 bases, and the junction held 6 bases outside the gene matches. The CDR3 DNA reads TGTGCCAGTAGTATCGCTAGCGGGGGTGGGCAAGAGACCCAGTACTTC. Residues: CASSIASGGGQETQYF.

This sequence joins TRBV6-5 and TRBJ1-2; TRBD1 is a possible D gene (5 bases). CDR3 length equals 14 residues. The germline gives CDR1 MNHEY, CDR2 SVGAGI. V was pared by 0 bases and J by 4 bases, with 9 bases between. CDR3 sequence reads: CASSYSEGVYGYTF. Here the CDR3 DNA reads TGTGCCAGCAGTTACTCGGAAGGGGTCTATGGCTACACCTTC.

The chain uses TRBV7-9 and TRBJ2-1; D unresolved. The V gene lost 5 bases and the J gene lost 13 bases, with 18 bases spanning the gap. Germline V lookup: CDR1 SEHNR, CDR2 FQNEAQ (reference sequence). CDR3 length: 13 residues. As DNA, the CDR3 is TGTGCCAGCAGCCCCAAAGGACGGAGAAAACAGTTCTTC. It codes for CASSPKGRRKQFF. The variable domain in full, with the rest retrieved from reference TRBV7-9 and TRBJ2-1, is DTGVSQNPRHKITKRGQNVTFRCDPISEHNRLYWYRQTLGQGPEFLTYFQNEAQLEKSRLLSDRFSAERPKGSFSTLEIQRTEQGDSAMYLCASSPKGRRKQFFGPGTRLTVL.

This rearrangement joins TRBV19 to TRBJ2-2, with D perhaps matching TRBD2 (6 bases). The CDR3 spans 13 residues. Germline loops: CDR1 LNHDA, CDR2 SQIVND (reference sequence). Deletions cut 3 bases from V and 13 bases from J, with 15 bases between. The CDR3 is CASSIKGGTRLFF. CDR3 nucleotides: TGTGCCAGTAGTATTAAGGGCGGGACTCGGCTGTTTTTT.

V and J are TRBV28 and TRBJ1-1; 7 nucleotides agree with TRBD1. Germline V gene data show CDR1 as MDHEN and CDR2 as SYDVKM. The CDR3 loop spans 12 amino acids. With 6 bases clipped from V and 6 bases from J, the junction kept 4 bases outside the gene matches. Here the CDR3 reads CASRRQGPEAFF. The CDR3 region has the DNA TGTGCCAGCAGGAGACAGGGACCTGAAGCTTTCTTT.

This clone has only a few counts. This chain uses TRBV5-8 with TRBJ2-7; weak D call: TRBD2 (6 bases). The CDR3 runs 14 residues. The germline V and J ends were trimmed by 2 bases and 4 bases, with 13 bases remaining between them. CDR1 is SGHTS and CDR2 is YDEGEE in the germline V gene. This CDR3 is CASSFLGRTYEQYF. The CDR3 DNA follows: TGTGCCAGCAGCTTCTTGGGGAGGACTTACGAGCAGTACTTC.

J is TRBJ1-4 and V is TRBV6-6, with no clear D. Trimming stripped 0 bases from V and 10 bases from J, with 18 bases between. Germline assignment: CDR1 MNHNY and CDR2 SVGAGI (reference sequence). The CDR3 contains 16 residues. This CDR3 reads CASSYSGPPLMGKLFF. As DNA, the CDR3 is TGTGCCAGCAGTTACTCCGGGCCACCACTTATGGGAAAACTGTTTTTT.

This chain joins TRBV29-1 and TRBJ2-5; 7 nucleotides align to TRBD2. Trimming cost V 4 bases and J 5 bases; bases outside gene matches: 13. Germline V CDR1 and CDR2: SQVTM, ANQGSEA. The CDR3 extends over 15 amino acids. The CDR3 region is CSVGGGRERDETQYF. The DNA for the CDR3 is TGCAGCGTTGGTGGGGGGAGGGAGAGGGATGAGACCCAGTACTTC.

V gene TRBV19 combines with J gene TRBJ1-2; D remains unclear. Germline lookup yields CDR1 LNHDA and CDR2 SQIVND (reference sequence). The V end was cut by 7 bases, the J end by 2 bases, with 11 bases between. This CDR3 region has 13 residues. The CDR3, as DNA: TGTGCCAGTACCCTGGGTGGAAACTATGGCTACACCTTC. It specifies CASTLGGNYGYTF.

The J gene is TRBJ2-1, the V gene TRBV7-2; D is undetermined. The germline CDR1 and CDR2 sequences are SGHTA and FQGNSA. Trimming removed 1 base from V and 0 bases from J, with 4 bases in between. The CDR3 spans 14 residues. The CDR3 region is CASSLDYSYNEQFF. The CDR3, as DNA: TGTGCCAGCAGCTTAGACTACTCCTACAATGAGCAGTTCTTC.

The genes are TRBV7-9 and TRBJ2-7; 8 nucleotides agree with TRBD2. V shed 5 bases, J shed 1 base, and the junction held 4 bases outside the gene matches. This CDR3 is built from 14 residues. Germline CDR1 reads SEHNR; CDR2 reads FQNEAQ (reference sequence). The CDR3 loop reads CASSPGLVSYEQYF. The CDR3 DNA is TGTGCCAGCAGCCCGGGACTAGTATCCTACGAGCAGTACTTC.

This rearrangement joins TRBV2 to TRBJ1-4; D is possibly TRBD1 (5 bases). This CDR3 region has 14 residues. Germline V lookup: CDR1 SNHLY, CDR2 FYNNEI. The V and J ends lost 6 bases and 2 bases respectively, with 10 bases between them. DNA of the CDR3: TGTGCCAGCAGAGGGGTGAGGACTAATGAAAAACTGTTTTTT. Amino acid sequence: CASRGVRTNEKLFF.

The chain employs TRBV7-8 and TRBJ2-5, with 7 bases aligning to TRBD2. The J segment lost 4 bases and the V segment lost 5 bases, leaving 13 bases of the junction unmatched. Germline-derived CDR1 and CDR2 are SGHVS and FQNEAQ. The CDR3 totals 16 residues. In DNA, the CDR3 is TGTGCCAGCAGCAGGGAGGGGTCGTACGTGGGAGAGACCCAGTACTTC. This sequence encodes CASSREGSYVGETQYF.

The chain uses TRBV19 and TRBJ1-1, with D perhaps TRBD1 (6 bases). V dropped 5 bases and J dropped 6 bases, with 19 bases sitting between them. The CDR3 covers 15 residues. Germline V gene sequence: CDR1 LNHDA, CDR2 SQIVND (reference sequence). CDR3 protein: CASSYDPGARAEAFF. Written as DNA, the CDR3 is TGTGCCAGTAGTTACGATCCAGGGGCACGCGCTGAAGCTTTCTTT.

The chain is built from TRBV2 and TRBJ2-1; perhaps TRBD1 as D (5 bases). V gave up 2 bases and J gave up 12 bases, with 8 bases separating them. Germline V lookup: CDR1 SNHLY, CDR2 FYNNEI. The CDR3 covers 11 residues. The CDR3 sequence is CASSENRGQFF. CDR3 sequence (DNA): TGTGCCAGCAGTGAAAATAGGGGGCAGTTCTTC.

V gene TRBV4-3 combines with J gene TRBJ1-2, with D tentatively TRBD1 (5 bases). This CDR3 spans 16 amino acids. Germline assignment: CDR1 LGHNA and CDR2 YSLEER. Trimming removed 4 bases from V and 4 bases from J, with 19 bases in between. DNA for the CDR3: TGCGCCAGCAGCCGAGCCCAAGGGGCCTGGGGCTATGGCTACACCTTC. Translating gives CASSRAQGAWGYGYTF.

The V and J genes are TRBV18 and TRBJ2-3; 13 bases align to TRBD2. This CDR3 is 17 amino acids long. CDR1 and CDR2 from the germline V gene are KGHSH and LQKENI. After removal of 0 bases from V and 4 bases from J, the junction contained 4 bases not matched to a gene. The CDR3 spells CASSPPSTSGRADTQYF. The CDR3, as DNA: TGTGCCAGCTCACCACCTTCTACTAGCGGGAGGGCAGATACGCAGTATTTT.

The chain carries TRBV6-1 and TRBJ2-7; TRBD1 aligns across 8 bases. This CDR3 has 16 amino acids. Germline trimming cut 3 bases from V and 3 bases from J; bases unmatched to any gene: 10. The germline V gene encodes CDR1 MNHNS and CDR2 SASEGT. The CDR3 is CASSEGAAGGRYEQYF. The CDR3 DNA reads TGTGCCAGCAGTGAGGGTGCGGCAGGGGGCCGCTACGAGCAGTACTTC.

The V call is TRBV6-6, the J call TRBJ2-3, with unresolved D. Germline assignment: CDR1 MNHNY and CDR2 SVGAGI (reference sequence). V was shortened by 1 base and J by 6 bases, with 2 bases between the two germline ends. CDR3 length: 11 residues. The DNA for the CDR3 is TGTGCCAGCAGTTACTATGATACGCAGTATTTT. Its translation: CASSYYDTQYF.

The V and J genes are TRBV19 and TRBJ2-6; D gene unclear. Germline CDR1 is LNHDA and CDR2 is SQIVND (reference sequence). V was pared by 1 base and J by 0 bases, with 4 bases between. The CDR3 consists of 15 residues. The CDR3 loop reads CASSIGGSGANVLTF. Here the CDR3 DNA reads TGTGCCAGTAGTATAGGAGGCTCTGGGGCCAACGTCCTGACTTTC. Full variable domain (outside the CDR3, taken from reference TRBV19 and TRBJ2-6): DGGITQSPKYLFRKEGQNVTLSCEQNLNHDAMYWYRQDPGQGLRLIYYSQIVNDFQKGDIAEGYSVSREKKESFPLTVTSAQKNPTAFYLCASSIGGSGANVLTFGAGSRLTVL.

J is TRBJ2-7 and V is TRBV28, with D maybe TRBD1 (5 bases). In germline, CDR1 is MDHEN, CDR2 SYDVKM. This CDR3 contains 13 residues. Trimming cost V 5 bases and J 1 base, with 9 bases left between them. The CDR3 here is CASSDDSSYEQYF. In DNA, the CDR3 is TGTGCCAGCAGTGACGACAGTTCCTACGAGCAGTACTTC.

The rearrangement joins TRBV2 to TRBJ1-5; TRBD1 agrees at 8 bases. The germline V gene encodes CDR1 SNHLY and CDR2 FYNNEI. There are 14 residues in the CDR3. The junction had 4 bases not matched to a gene; V was cut back by 5 bases and J by 4 bases. The CDR3, as DNA: TGTGCCAGCAGTCATTGGACAGGGAATCAGCCCCAGCATTTT. It codes for CASSHWTGNQPQHF.

The chain uses TRBV5-1 and TRBJ2-1; the match to TRBD1 covers 7 bases. The germline gives CDR1 SGHRS, CDR2 YFSETQ. V was clipped by 7 bases and J by 8 bases; unmatched bases: 12. The CDR3 consists of 14 residues. This CDR3 is CASHRDSSRDEQFF. Written as DNA, the CDR3 is TGCGCCAGCCACCGGGACAGCTCTAGGGATGAGCAGTTCTTC.